This TCR beta chain comes out of a study of T cells in Graves' hyperthyroidism and ophthalmopathy. Amplification targeted TCR beta CDR3 regions from RNA transcripts. A first-round RT-PCR of the TCR CDR3 used the HTBI primer set. In TCRdb, the multiplex PCR reads were re-called with MiXCR into one record per CDR3 protein. The sample has roughly 200,000 distinct CDR3 sequences, around 18% seen once. The study's findings and limits: Onset of ophthalmopathy came a median 6.5 months after the model predicted it.

Reasons for excluding patients were uncontrolled infection, other autoimmune disease, pregnancy or lactation. Cells are PBMCs isolated from more than 8.5 ml of fresh blood. The CDR3 spans 14 residues. Germline loops: CDR1 KGHSH, CDR2 LQKENI. The trim removed 3 bases at V and 7 bases at J, leaving 9 bases unmatched. This clonotype was detected a few times. Antigen specificity is unknown. Specimen: blood. V gene TRBV18 combines with J gene TRBJ2-7; TRBD1 matches 7 bases. The receptor was isolated from a man between 40 and 49 years old with Graves' hyperthyroidism. The CDR3 coding sequence is TGTGCCAGCTCACCCGGGACAGCAACATTAGAGCAGTACTTC. It is translated as CASSPGTATLEQYF. Based on the CDR3 plus reference TRBV18 and TRBJ2-7, the full variable domain is NAGVMQNPRHLVRRRGQEARLRCSPMKGHSHVYWYRQLPEEGLKFMVYLQKENIIDESGMPKERFSAEFPKEGPSILRIQQVVRGDSAAYFCASSPGTATLEQYFGPGTRLTVT.